Listed below are T cell receptor beta chains from one sample, sequenced in a study of cytomegalovirus exposure and HLA in healthy donors. Repertoires were generated with immunoSEQ multiplex PCR, while TCRdb's copy carries only in-frame clones and drops some. Seen here are about 150,000 clones, over 75% observed once, and the top ten hold 1.7%. The sample consisted of PBMCs. These receptors all come from a woman aged 25 to 39 in good health and CMV-seronegative. The CDR3 runs from the conserved cysteine through the conserved F or W. A D gene is named only where the DNA matches it firmly. Size tells how often a clone was seen (once, few, many) or the class of an expanded clone, and some rows leave it out.

v_call	d_call	clone_size	j_call	cdr3_aa	cdr3_nt
TRBV2	TRBD2	few	TRBJ2-3	CASERGGTDTQYF	TGTGCCAGCGAGCGGGGGGGAACAGATACGCAGTATTTT
TRBV19	TRBD1	.	TRBJ1-1	CASSFLDRGAFEAFF	TGTGCCAGTAGTTTTTTGGACAGGGGTGCGTTTGAAGCTTTCTTT
TRBV6-1	TRBD1	few	TRBJ1-5	CASSEDPPGGYSNQPQHF	TGTGCCAGCAGTGAAGATCCCCCAGGGGGGTATAGCAATCAGCCCCAGCATTTT
TRBV10-1	.	once	TRBJ1-1	CASSDDLNTEAFF	TGCGCCAGCAGTGACGACTTGAACACTGAAGCTTTCTTT
TRBV9	TRBD2	.	TRBJ2-1	CASSVRLVTSGGLTYNEQFF	TGTGCCAGCAGCGTACGTTTGGTGACTAGCGGGGGCCTTACCTACAATGAGCAGTTCTTC
TRBV11-2	.	few	TRBJ2-5	CASSLETGETQYF	TGTGCCAGCAGCTTAGAGACAGGAGAGACCCAGTACTTC
TRBV2	.	.	TRBJ1-2	CASSLVGRDYGYTF	TGTGCCAGCAGCCTAGTGGGGAGGGACTATGGCTACACCTTC
TRBV29-1	TRBD2	.	TRBJ2-1	CSVVAGGTYNEQFF	TGCAGCGTTGTAGCGGGGGGGACTTACAATGAGCAGTTCTTC
TRBV6-1	TRBD1	few	TRBJ2-7	CASSDTTGVTYEQYF	TGTGCCAGCAGTGATACAACAGGGGTTACCTACGAGCAGTACTTC
TRBV6-1	TRBD1	.	TRBJ1-2	CASSDTGGQVYGYTF	TGTGCCAGCAGTGACACTGGGGGACAGGTATATGGCTACACCTTC